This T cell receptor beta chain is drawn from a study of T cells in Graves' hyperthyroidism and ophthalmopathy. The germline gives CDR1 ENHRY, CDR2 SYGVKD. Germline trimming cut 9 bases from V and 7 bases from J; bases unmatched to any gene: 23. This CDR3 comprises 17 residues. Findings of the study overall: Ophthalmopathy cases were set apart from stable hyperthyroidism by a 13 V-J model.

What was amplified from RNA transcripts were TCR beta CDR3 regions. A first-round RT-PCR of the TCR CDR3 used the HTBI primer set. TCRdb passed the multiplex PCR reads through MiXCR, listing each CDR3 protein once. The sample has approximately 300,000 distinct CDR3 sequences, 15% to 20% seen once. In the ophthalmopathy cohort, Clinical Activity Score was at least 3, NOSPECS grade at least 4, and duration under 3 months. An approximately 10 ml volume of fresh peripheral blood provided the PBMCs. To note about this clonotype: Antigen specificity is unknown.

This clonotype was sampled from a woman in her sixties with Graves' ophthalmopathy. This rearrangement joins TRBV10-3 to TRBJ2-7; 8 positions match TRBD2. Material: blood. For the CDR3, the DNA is TGTGCCATACGGGGGGGCCGTATCGGGGGTCACCCGGGGGAGCAGTACTTC. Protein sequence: CAIRGGRIGGHPGEQYF.